This T cell receptor (beta chain) is drawn from a study of early T cells in non-severe SARS-CoV-2 infection. Background on the study: Chains were unpaired, as sequencing was done on bulk RNA from unsorted whole blood.

Study conclusions and caveats: Missing private and CD4 specificities, VDJdb matching favored anti-spike CD8 responses.

Comment on this clonotype: What it binds is unknown.

Individual cDNA molecules were tagged with unique molecular identifiers, the study reported. TCRdb redid the calling of the 5' RACE reads with MiXCR, one entry per CDR3 protein. The table has roughly 20,000 distinct CDR3 sequences, 3% to 4% seen once; the top ten hold roughly 6%. CDR1 SGHRS and CDR2 YFSETQ come from the germline V gene. The CDR3 runs 15 residues. Deletions cut 4 bases from V and 0 bases from J, with 10 bases between. The sequenced sample consisted of whole blood. The chain recombines TRBV5-1 with TRBJ2-2; TRBD2 might be the D (6 bases). This clonotype originated in an adult who was a healthcare worker with PCR-confirmed SARS-CoV-2 infection or an uninfected control (not recorded which). The CDR3 DNA is TGCGCCAGCAGCCCTTCTAGCGCGAACACCGGGGAGCTGTTTTTT. This gives the protein CASSPSSANTGELFF.